The source of this T cell receptor (beta chain) is a study of breast tumors, draining lymph nodes, adjacent tissues (TCRdb year 2016). In the study overall: Breast cancer patients provided tumor, adjacent nontumor tissue and axillary lymph nodes, and the study compared the TCR beta repertoires across these three sources. The study aimed to assess the relationships and possible T-cell exchange between tumor, surrounding tissue and draining lymph node repertoires in human breast cancer.

This clonotype was counted at least ten times. Its recognized antigen is unknown. There are no base qualities to consult, and no much larger clone falls within one base. The CDR3 starts with the cysteine, ends with the phenylalanine, and has 16 residues. The DNA shown is the 48-base CDR3, in frame from base 1. In the germline V gene, CDR1 corresponds to SGHAT and CDR2 to FQNNGV. V gives up 5 bases and J gives up 3 bases, and the segment between their germline ends measures 20 bases. Sequencing used an Illumina HiSeq 2000. TCR beta chain libraries were generated through multiplex PCR amplification. The amplified TCR beta chain products were analyzed by high-throughput sequencing. TCRdb's own reprocessing of the public reads used fastp at Q25 and MiXCR and kept productive beta chains. Rows are combined by CDR3 protein, so each entry shows the most common genes and DNA. The sample records around 290,000 distinct CDR3 sequences, 30% of which are singletons. Clones ranked in the top ten supply 0.85% to 1.3% of the sample.

Lymph node samples were obtained from the axillary draining lymph nodes of breast cancer patients. What the research found in general, with its limitations: The data were considered consistent with the idea that most tumor T cells come from the lymph node and then expand in tumor tissue. The similarity between tumor and nontumor tissue repertoires was significantly greater in luminal-like breast cancer than in basal-like breast cancer. The study presented the conclusion that tumor T cells originate in lymph nodes as consistent with a hypothesis, not as something directly demonstrated. Tumors showed preferential V and J gene usage, and their T-cell repertoire diversity fell below that of lymph nodes yet above that of nontumor tissue.

Recombination joined TRBV11-2 with TRBJ2-7; 5 matching bases give a weak D call of TRBD2. This TCR was recovered from a female donor with breast cancer. Some clones in this sample may be carry-over from other donors' samples. The sequencing sample was made of axillary lymph node tissue. The CDR3 protein is CASSTTDGIGYYEQYF. The nucleotides read TGTGCCAGCAGCACGACCGACGGGATCGGTTACTACGAGCAGTACTTC.